Below, 26 T cell receptor beta chains from the same sample are listed, as sequenced in a study of immune characterization of retroperitoneal liposarcoma. TCRdb analysed the PCR reads with MiXCR anew, one entry per CDR3 protein. Of about 12,000 distinct CDR3 sequences in the sample, around 50% were seen once. Sequenced input: tumor tissue. Every receptor here comes from a female donor with retroperitoneal liposarcoma.

The chain joins TRBV6-1 to TRBJ2-3; tentatively, D is TRBD2 (7 bases). Germline V gives CDR1 MNHNS, CDR2 SASEGT. V was clipped by 6 bases and J by 2 bases, with 21 bases between them. The CDR3 covers 17 residues. DNA of the CDR3: TGTGCCAGCAGCAAAAGGGGGGGGCGGGATTACACAGATACGCAGTATTTT. Amino acids: CASSKRGGRDYTDTQYF.

V usage is TRBV25-1 and J usage is TRBJ2-3; 10 nucleotides align to TRBD1. CDR3 length: 16 residues. Germline V CDR1 and CDR2: MGHDK, SYGVNS. The V gene end was trimmed by 10 bases and the J gene end by 3 bases; junction bases not matched to a gene: 13. The CDR3 loop reads CATSGQGFSLTDTQYF. The CDR3 DNA sequence: TGTGCCACCTCGGGACAGGGGTTTTCCTTGACAGATACGCAGTATTTT.

The chain uses TRBV6-5 and TRBJ2-1, with D perhaps matching TRBD1 (6 bases). The J call may be faulty, since TRBJ2-7 better matches the DNA end. The CDR3 has 15 residues. Germline values: CDR1 MNHEY, CDR2 SVGAGI. The CDR3 nucleotides read TGTGCCAGCAGTGAGATGACAGGTGGAGCCTACGAGCAGTACTTC. It specifies CASSEMTGGAYEQYF.

The chain uses TRBV27 and TRBJ2-1; 9 bases match TRBD2. The J call may be incorrect, as the DNA end agrees better with TRBJ2-7. The CDR3 is 13 amino acids. Looked up from germline, CDR1 is MNHEY and CDR2 is SMNVEV (reference sequence). The CDR3 protein is CASSWREGWEQYF. DNA of the CDR3: TGTGCCAGCAGTTGGCGGGAGGGTTGGGAGCAGTACTTC.

The chain carries TRBV24-1 and TRBJ2-1; either TRBD1 or TRBD2 may supply D (5 bases each). Germline CDR1 KGHDR, CDR2 SFDVKD. The ends were cut back, 4 bases at V and 13 bases at J, with 19 bases in the middle. The CDR3 loop spans 14 amino acids. CDR3 residues: CATSETGTQETQFF. The CDR3 nucleotides are TGTGCCACCAGTGAGACCGGGACCCAAGAGACCCAGTTCTTC.

The CDR3 DNA is TGTGCCAGCAGTTTAAGGGGGGTCAGGGCCATCAATGAGCAGTTCTTC. Amino acids: CASSLRGVRAINEQFF. The genes are TRBV27 and TRBJ2-1; D possibly uses TRBD1 or TRBD2 (6 bases each). From germline, CDR1 is MNHEY and CDR2 SMNVEV (reference sequence). There are 16 residues in the CDR3. V lost 2 bases to trimming and J lost 6 bases, with 17 bases between them.

The chain links TRBV27 to TRBJ1-1; 12 bases agree with TRBD1. The CDR3 length is 17 residues. Germline CDR1 is MNHEY and CDR2 is SMNVEV (reference sequence). V trimming: 1 base; J trimming: 7 bases; junction bases outside the gene matches: 10. CDR3 DNA: TGTGCCAGCAGTTTATGGGGGTGGGACAGGGGGCATATTGAAGCTTTCTTT. Translated, it gives CASSLWGWDRGHIEAFF.

This clonotype showed up just a few times. V usage is TRBV6-1 and J usage is TRBJ2-1, with TRBD1 identical over 7 bases. Germline CDR1 MNHNS, CDR2 SASEGT. The CDR3 consists of 15 residues. V was pared by 6 bases and J by 10 bases, with 15 bases of the junction left unmatched. CDR3 amino acids: CASRTGTVPFREQFF. CDR3 sequence (DNA): TGTGCCAGCAGAACCGGGACAGTCCCCTTCCGGGAGCAGTTCTTC.

This clonotype was counted between two and nine times. The V gene is TRBV11-3, the J gene TRBJ2-5, with D maybe TRBD1 (6 bases). V was cut by 2 bases and J by 11 bases, with 21 bases left in between. The germline V gene encodes CDR1 SGHNT and CDR2 YENEEA. The CDR3 length is 15 residues. CDR3: CASSLKGDLYNEQYF. The CDR3 DNA is TGTGCCAGCAGCTTAAAGGGGGACCTCTACAATGAGCAGTACTTC.

In its sample, this clonotype ranks as medium-sized. The genes are TRBV6-1 and TRBJ1-1; 10 bases agree with TRBD1. With 1 base clipped from V and 5 bases from J, the junction kept 7 bases outside the gene matches. The CDR3 sequence is 16 residues long. Germline loops: CDR1 MNHNS, CDR2 SASEGT. The CDR3 protein is CASSEGRGQGRTEAFF. The CDR3 DNA is TGTGCCAGCAGTGAAGGCAGGGGACAGGGGAGAACTGAAGCTTTCTTT.

This clonotype was seen more than once but under ten times. The chain is built from TRBV6-1 and TRBJ1-1; 7 nucleotides line up with TRBD1. There are 11 residues in the CDR3. Per the germline V gene, CDR1 is MNHNS and CDR2 is SASEGT. With 9 bases clipped from V and 4 bases from J, the junction kept 2 bases outside the gene matches. CDR3 coding DNA: TGTGCCAGTTCAGGGGGCACTGAAGCTTTCTTT. This codes for CASSGGTEAFF.

The genes are TRBV10-1 and TRBJ2-1, with a possible D match to TRBD1 (7 bases). From germline, CDR1 is WNHNN and CDR2 SYGVQD (reference sequence). CDR3 length: 16 residues. V was shortened by 0 bases and J by 4 bases, with 13 bases between the two germline ends. Here the CDR3 reads CASSESSRGVYNEQFF. The CDR3 DNA reads as TGCGCCAGCAGTGAGTCGTCCAGGGGGGTGTACAATGAGCAGTTCTTC.

This chain joins TRBV3-1 and TRBJ2-3, with TRBD2 as a possible D gene (5 bases). Germline CDR1 and CDR2: LGHDT and YNNKEL (reference sequence). Trimming took 3 bases from V and 2 from J, leaving 6 bases between them. The CDR3 has 13 amino acids. CDR3: CASSHSDTDTQYF. As DNA, the CDR3 is TGTGCCAGCAGCCATAGCGACACAGATACGCAGTATTTT.

This clonotype was observed a handful of times. V gene TRBV27 combines with J gene TRBJ1-1; tentative D call: TRBD1 (5 bases). CDR3 length equals 14 residues. The germline CDR1 and CDR2 sequences are MNHEY and SMNVEV (reference sequence). The germline V and J ends were trimmed by 3 bases and 1 base, with 9 bases remaining between them. The CDR3 loop is CASSLAGRNTEAFF. DNA for the CDR3: TGTGCCAGCAGTTTGGCAGGGCGGAACACTGAAGCTTTCTTT.

The chain couples TRBV7-6 to TRBJ1-3; TRBD1 is a possible D gene (5 bases). Germline V gene lookup returns CDR1 SGHVS and CDR2 FNYEAQ. The CDR3 loop spans 16 amino acids. V lost 1 base to trimming and J lost 0 bases, with 10 bases between them. Written as DNA, the CDR3 is TGTGCCAGCAGCTTAGGCGCAGGGCGCTCTGGAAACACCATATATTTT. Protein product: CASSLGAGRSGNTIYF. Full variable domain (outside the CDR3, taken from reference TRBV7-6 and TRBJ1-3): GAGVSQSPRYKVTKRGQDVALRCDPISGHVSLYWYRQALGQGPEFLTYFNYEAQQDKSGLPNDRFSAERPEGSISTLTIQRTEQRDSAMYRCASSLGAGRSGNTIYFGEGSWLTVV.

This chain uses TRBV6-2 or TRBV6-3 with TRBJ2-3; D is unresolved. The germline gives CDR1 MNHEY, CDR2 SVGEGT. Trimming stripped 4 bases from V and 0 bases from J, with 2 bases between. This CDR3 has 12 amino acids. The CDR3 reads CASSSSTDTQYF. Written as DNA, the CDR3 is TGTGCCAGCAGTTCGAGCACAGATACGCAGTATTTT.

J is TRBJ2-1 and V is TRBV12-3 or TRBV12-4; maybe TRBD1 (5 bases). The J call may be faulty, since TRBJ2-7 better matches the DNA end. CDR3 length: 14 amino acids. CDR3 nucleotides: TGTGCCAGCAGTCCCCGACAGTCCTACAATGAGCAGTACTTC. As protein: CASSPRQSYNEQYF.

The CDR3 loop reads CASSYQQGYTEAFF. The CDR3 DNA sequence: TGTGCCAGCAGTTATCAACAGGGGTACACTGAAGCTTTCTTT. The chain joins TRBV6-1 to TRBJ1-1; 7 bases line up with TRBD1. The CDR3 is made up of 14 amino acids. Germline-derived CDR1 and CDR2 are MNHNS and SASEGT. V dropped 5 bases and J dropped 3; count of bases not matched to a gene: 6.

J is TRBJ2-3 and V is TRBV11-2; TRBD2 matches at 7 bases. Losses at the gene ends were 3 bases for V and 1 base for J; bases not matched to a gene: 4. Germline lookup yields CDR1 SGHAT and CDR2 FQNNGV. The length of the CDR3 is 15 residues. The CDR3, as DNA: TGTGCCAGCAGCTTCGGTGGGGGGGGCACAGATACGCAGTATTTT. Its protein product is CASSFGGGGTDTQYF.

V gene TRBV7-8 combines with J gene TRBJ1-1, with D possibly TRBD1 on 5 matching bases. Deletions cut 1 base from V and 1 base from J, with 13 bases between. The CDR3 runs to 16 residues. Germline loops: CDR1 SGHVS, CDR2 FQNEAQ. The CDR3 loop reads CASSLVGGSRNTEAFF. The DNA of the CDR3 is TGTGCCAGCAGCTTAGTGGGGGGATCTCGGAACACTGAAGCTTTCTTT.

V and J are TRBV6-1 and TRBJ1-2, with TRBD1 identical over 8 bases. V was clipped by 4 bases and J by 4 bases; unmatched bases: 8. The CDR3 sequence is 15 residues long. The germline V gene has CDR1 MNHNS and CDR2 SASEGT. This CDR3 reads CASSVQTGASYGYTF. In nucleotides, the CDR3 is TGTGCCAGCAGTGTCCAGACAGGGGCCTCCTATGGCTACACCTTC.

This clonotype has a count of ten or more. The chain recombines TRBV7-3 with TRBJ2-3; the match to TRBD1 covers 7 bases. The assigned J gene may be wrong: the sequence end matches TRBJ2-1 better. The CDR3 sequence is 13 residues long. In germline, CDR1 is SGHTA, CDR2 FQGTGA. The DNA for the CDR3 is TGTGCCAGCAGCAGGGGGCGTAATTCCGAGCAGTTCTTC. This codes for CASSRGRNSEQFF.

Ten or more counts support this clonotype. V is TRBV6-5 and J is TRBJ2-1; perhaps TRBD1 as D (6 bases). The tail of the sequence fits TRBJ2-7 better, so the J call may be wrong. CDR3 length equals 13 residues. In germline, CDR1 is MNHEY, CDR2 SVGAGI. Here the CDR3 reads CASSYTGNYEQYF. In DNA, the CDR3 is TGTGCCAGCAGTTACACAGGGAACTACGAGCAGTACTTC.

This clonotype was detected only a few times. J is TRBJ1-1 and V is TRBV12-3 or TRBV12-4; D remains unclear. The CDR3 length is 13 residues. Trimming took 8 bases from V and 11 from J, leaving 21 bases between them. Here the CDR3 reads CASRKMGQTGAFF. The DNA of the CDR3 is TGTGCCAGCCGAAAAATGGGCCAAACCGGGGCTTTCTTT.

The chain couples TRBV7-2 to TRBJ2-1; TRBD2 aligns across 12 bases. The V segment lost 4 bases and the J segment 11 bases; nucleotides outside the gene matches: 6. The CDR3 has 14 amino acids. Germline V lookup: CDR1 SGHTA, CDR2 FQGNSA. The CDR3 bases are TGTGCCAGCAGCTCCGCAACTAGCGGGAGGAAGCAGTTCTTC. This encodes CASSSATSGRKQFF.

The chain is built from TRBV12-3 or TRBV12-4 and TRBJ2-5; TRBD2 is a possible D gene (6 bases). This CDR3 contains 13 residues. Trimming shortened V by 3 bases and J by 3 bases, and 8 bases separated the two germline ends. CDR3: CASSFGGKETQYF. DNA of the CDR3: TGTGCCAGCAGTTTTGGGGGGAAAGAGACCCAGTACTTC.